There are many counts of the clone carrying this T cell receptor (beta chain). CDR3 length equals 14 residues. Per germline, CDR1 ENHRY and CDR2 SYGVKD. Trimming removed 7 bases from V and 0 bases from J; junction bases left unmatched: 0. Tregs were sorted as CD4+CD25+CD127-/low cells. TCRdb recomputed calls from the 5' RACE reads with MiXCR, one row per CDR3 protein. Of fewer than 75,000 distinct CDR3 sequences in the sample, approximately 26% were seen once. The TCR sequence derives from a female donor with breast cancer. The rearrangement joins TRBV10-3 to TRBJ2-6; 7 nucleotides align to TRBD2. The sequenced sample was tumor-infiltrating Tregs sorted from the breast tumor. Here the CDR3 DNA reads TGTGCCATCACGGGGGGCTCTGGGGCCAACGTCCTGACTTTC. Its translation is CAITGGSGANVLTF.